Presented here are 10 T cell receptor beta chains from one specimen sequenced in a study of blood T cell repertoires in COVID-19. Generated by immunoSEQ multiplex PCR, the TCRdb table keeps only in-frame clones and is missing some. In the table there are approximately 180,000 clones, approximately 88% of which are singletons. The sample comprised peripheral blood. The source of these receptors is a middle-aged woman with COVID-19, enrolled during active disease.

The genes are TRBV14 and TRBJ2-7, with D possibly TRBD2 on 6 matching bases. CDR3 size: 14 residues. Germline CDR1 is SGHDN and CDR2 is FVKESK. V was cut by 4 bases and J by 3 bases, with 13 bases left in between. The CDR3 is CASSPSPGGYEQYF. CDR3 DNA: TGTGCCAGCAGCCCGAGCCCCGGGGGCTACGAGCAGTACTTC.

The chain links TRBV27 to TRBJ1-1, with 7 bases that match TRBD1. The CDR3 loop spans 14 amino acids. J lost 5 bases, V lost 6 bases, and 9 bases had no gene match. Germline CDR1 and CDR2: MNHEY and SMNVEV (reference sequence). CDR3 residues: CASSPTGEGTEAFF. CDR3 in DNA: TGTGCCAGCAGCCCTACAGGGGAAGGGACTGAAGCTTTCTTT.

The chain couples TRBV4-2 to TRBJ1-6; TRBD1 is a possible D gene (5 bases). CDR1 is LGHNA and CDR2 is YNFKEQ in the germline V gene. V was cut by 0 bases and J by 9 bases, with 15 bases left in between. The CDR3 covers 16 residues. For the CDR3, the DNA is TGTGCCAGCAGCCAAGATACCGGGGGTGAAGCTTCACCCCTCCACTTT. This encodes CASSQDTGGEASPLHF.

CDR3 bases: TGTGCCAGCAGCTTAGCGACAGGGGGGATGATTGGAAACACCATATATTTT. The encoded protein is CASSLATGGMIGNTIYF. V gene TRBV7-8 combines with J gene TRBJ1-3; 9 positions match TRBD1. The CDR3 runs 17 residues. Looked up from germline, CDR1 is SGHVS and CDR2 is FQNEAQ. Trimming removed 0 bases from V and 3 bases from J; junction bases left unmatched: 6.

The chain combines TRBV5-5 with TRBJ1-1, with D unresolved. Germline CDR1 is SGHKS and CDR2 is YYEKEE (reference sequence). The CDR3 length is 14 residues. The V end was cut by 0 bases, the J end by 4 bases, with 10 bases between. CDR3: CASSLVGRSTEAFF. DNA of the CDR3: TGTGCCAGCAGCTTGGTGGGGAGGAGCACTGAAGCTTTCTTT. The full variable domain, with the rest looked up from reference TRBV5-5 and TRBJ1-1, is DAGVTQSPTHLIKTRGQQVTLRCSPISGHKSVSWYQQVLGQGPQFIFQYYEKEERGRGNFPDRFSARQFPNYSSELNVNALLLGDSALYLCASSLVGRSTEAFFGQGTRLTVV.

This chain links TRBV19 with TRBJ1-2; TRBD1 matches 7 bases. Germline values: CDR1 LNHDA, CDR2 SQIVND (reference sequence). This CDR3 comprises 14 residues. V dropped 3 bases and J dropped 3; count of bases not matched to a gene: 4. CDR3 DNA: TGTGCCAGTAGTATCACAGGGGAGTACTATGGCTACACCTTC. It is translated as CASSITGEYYGYTF.

This clone was counted a few times. The V and J genes are TRBV4-1 and TRBJ2-1, with 8 bases identical to TRBD2. The CDR3 has 17 residues. Per the germline V gene, CDR1 is MGHRA and CDR2 is YSYEKL. Trimming at V came to 1 base and at J to 0 bases, leaving 5 bases not matched to a gene. The CDR3 here is CASSQAGGRTSYNEQFF. In DNA, the CDR3 is TGCGCCAGCAGCCAAGCCGGCGGGAGGACCTCCTACAATGAGCAGTTCTTC.

V gene TRBV29-1 combines with J gene TRBJ1-2; tentatively, D is TRBD1 (6 bases). Germline V lookup: CDR1 SQVTM, CDR2 ANQGSEA. The V end was cut by 7 bases, the J end by 6 bases, with 15 bases between. This CDR3 is 12 amino acids long. The CDR3 here is CSAGGTLDGYTF. The CDR3 DNA follows: TGCAGCGCTGGCGGGACACTGGATGGCTACACCTTC.

V and J are TRBV24-1 and TRBJ2-6; perhaps TRBD2 as D (6 bases). V was cut by 3 bases and J by 3 bases, with 14 bases left in between. The CDR3 sequence is 17 residues long. Germline loops: CDR1 KGHDR, CDR2 SFDVKD. The CDR3 here is CATSDGGPGNGANVLTF. DNA of the CDR3: TGTGCCACCAGTGATGGAGGGCCAGGGAATGGGGCCAACGTCCTGACTTTC.

This sequence joins TRBV5-6 and TRBJ1-1; D is ambiguous. The CDR3 has 16 residues. V was cut by 0 bases and J by 1 base, with 13 bases left in between. Germline V gene data show CDR1 as SGHDT and CDR2 as YYEEEE. The CDR3 region is CASSLVWRGGNTEAFF. CDR3 bases: TGTGCCAGCAGCTTGGTCTGGCGGGGAGGGAACACTGAAGCTTTCTTT. Full variable domain (outside the CDR3, taken from reference TRBV5-6 and TRBJ1-1): DAGVTQSPTHLIKTRGQQVTLRCSPKSGHDTVSWYQQALGQGPQFIFQYYEEEERQRGNFPDRFSGHQFPNYSSELNVNALLLGDSALYLCASSLVWRGGNTEAFFGQGTRLTVV.